This T cell receptor (beta chain) comes out of a study of a mutant IDH1 vaccine in newly diagnosed glioma. Overall study: Patients were started on vaccination 4-6 weeks after radiotherapy alone, or with temozolomide cycles. Most had both radiotherapy and temozolomide beforehand; others had only one.

Germline CDR1 SGHRS, CDR2 YFSETQ. The CDR3 extends over 15 amino acids. Trimming removed 3 bases from V and 0 bases from J; junction bases left unmatched: 5. Of note for this clone: The target antigen is unknown.

Method: immunoSEQ multiplex PCR; TCRdb's copy keeps in-frame clones and lacks some. This sample has about 66,000 clones, with 65% to 75% found just once. Time point: week 35, safety follow-up. Each dose of the vaccine consisted of 300 ug of mutant IDH1 20-mer peptide, with topical imiquimod. Tumors from donors were new WHO grade 3 or 4 IDH1-mutant astrocytomas with ATRX loss. The receptor comes from a man aged 45-65 years with glioma. The chain links TRBV5-1 to TRBJ2-5; 7 nucleotides align to TRBD1. The material sequenced was PBMCs, taken from a glioma patient whose treatment included an IDH1 peptide vaccine. CDR3 nucleotide sequence: TGCGCCAGCAGCTCCACGGGACAGTACCAAGAGACCCAGTACTTC. Translating it yields CASSSTGQYQETQYF. The full variable domain, rest sourced from reference TRBV5-1 and TRBJ2-5, is KAGVTQTPRYLIKTRGQQVTLSCSPISGHRSVSWYQQTPGQGLQFLFEYFSETQRNKGNFPGRFSGRQFSNSRSEMNVSTLELGDSALYLCASSSTGQYQETQYFGPGTRLLVL.